This is a list of T cell receptor beta chains from one sample in a study of cytomegalovirus exposure and HLA in healthy donors. Sequencing used immunoSEQ multiplex PCR; TCRdb keeps in-frame clones, though not all of them. The sample lists about 160,000 clones, approximately 81% occurring once. The sample comprised PBMCs. The receptors were gathered from a young man in good health and CMV-seronegative. CDR3s leave out the opening cysteine and the closing phenylalanine or tryptophan.

j_call | v_call | cdr3_aa
TRBJ2-5 | TRBV12-2 | ASRLARAQETQY
TRBJ1-1 | TRBV18 | ASSPVTGVPNTEAF
TRBJ2-2 | TRBV10-2 | ASSEGGTGELF
TRBJ2-7 | TRBV6-6 | ASSYRDTSYEQY
TRBJ2-7 | TRBV28 | ASSSSRQGYEQY
TRBJ2-1 | TRBV19 | ASSVTGTGDDEQF
TRBJ2-7 | TRBV27 | ASRERSGTSGDRRVGQY
TRBJ1-5 | TRBV19 | ASSTRSRAWQSQH
TRBJ2-3 | TRBV6-5 | ASSLSRGRTDTQY
TRBJ2-7 | TRBV9 | ASSAGTADYEQY
TRBJ2-1 | TRBV5-1 | ASSPQRNAAYNEQF
TRBJ1-5 | TRBV10-3 | AISSGTGDSNQPQH
TRBJ2-2 | TRBV4-1 | ASSQGTGLTPGELF
TRBJ1-5 | TRBV2 | ASSGQAISNQPQH
TRBJ1-5 | TRBV27 | ASSTSGGFGQPQH
TRBJ2-7 | TRBV10-3 | AISEYGGTEQY
TRBJ1-1 | TRBV5-4 | ASSLIETGNTEAF
TRBJ2-5 | TRBV6-1 | ASSELGQQETQY
TRBJ1-3 | TRBV28 | ASSPGGGLFGNTIY
TRBJ1-2 | TRBV28 | ATGGYGYGYT
TRBJ1-5 | TRBV7-2 | ASSLWAQVSQPQH
TRBJ2-3 | TRBV7-3 | ASSLTGGAADTQY
TRBJ1-2 | TRBV4-3 | ASSQAQGAVNYGYT
TRBJ2-1 | TRBV15 | ATSRDLASGGDEQF
TRBJ1-1 | TRBV5-1 | ASSVLGGAGNTEAF
TRBJ1-5 | TRBV7-3 | ASTPIRCHVGNQPQH
TRBJ2-7 | TRBV5-5 | ASSPAGQY
TRBJ2-2 | TRBV5-1 | ASNYGTTGELF
TRBJ1-4 | TRBV5-1 | ASSLAGVTNEKLF
TRBJ2-7 | TRBV27 | ASSWGGGRVSYEQY
TRBJ1-5 | TRBV30 | AWSLSPGQPQH